This record concerns one T cell receptor (beta chain) sequence. Its antigen is unknown. This entry belongs to a study of cytomegalovirus exposure and HLA in healthy donors. Broader study findings: A later look showed TCR association rates differing by HLA locus, highest for DRB1 and lowest for HLA-C.

The CDR3 runs to 16 residues. The V end lost 0 bases, the J end lost 2 bases, and 9 bases lay between the germline ends. The germline V gene has CDR1 SGHRS and CDR2 YFSETQ. It was with 60 Vbeta and 13 Jbeta primers that the PCR ran. This table comes from immunoSEQ multiplex PCR, and its TCRdb copy is limited to in-frame clones, with some not included. The table has roughly 150,000 clones, around 80% seen once. This TCR was sampled from a man younger than 35 in good health and CMV-seronegative. V gene TRBV5-1 combines with J gene TRBJ2-6; weak D call: TRBD1 (6 bases). What was sequenced was PBMCs. CDR3: CASSLVGGAGANVLTF. The CDR3 nucleotides read TGCGCCAGCAGCTTGGTAGGGGGAGCTGGGGCCAACGTCCTGACTTTC.